Included here is one TCR beta chain sequence, with context. This record comes from a study of T cell changes during pregnancy in multiple sclerosis. V was shortened by 2 bases and J by 1 base, with 5 bases between the two germline ends. In germline, CDR1 is SGHVS, CDR2 FNYEAQ. The CDR3 has 13 amino acids. The assay was immunoSEQ multiplex PCR, and TCRdb's table has in-frame clones only and misses some. The data contain fewer than 75,000 clones, approximately 91% of them singletons. This chain connects TRBV7-6 to TRBJ2-5; D call uncertain. The sequence was collected from a female donor with multiple sclerosis, enrolled in a pregnancy study. Sample: peripheral blood, taken in the second trimester of pregnancy. The CDR3 DNA is TGTGCCAGCAGCTTAATCAGCCAAGAGACCCAGTACTTC. Translating gives CASSLISQETQYF.